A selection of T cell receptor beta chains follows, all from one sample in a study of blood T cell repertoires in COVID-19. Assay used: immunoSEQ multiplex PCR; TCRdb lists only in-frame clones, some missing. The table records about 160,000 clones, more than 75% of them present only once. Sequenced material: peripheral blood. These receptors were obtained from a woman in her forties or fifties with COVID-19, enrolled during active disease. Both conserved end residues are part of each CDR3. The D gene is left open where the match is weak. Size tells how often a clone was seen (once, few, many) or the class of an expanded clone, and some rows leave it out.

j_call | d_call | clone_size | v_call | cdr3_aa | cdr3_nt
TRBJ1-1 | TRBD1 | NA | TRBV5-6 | CASSTGQGARTEAFF | TGTGCCAGCAGCACCGGACAGGGGGCGAGGACTGAAGCTTTCTTT
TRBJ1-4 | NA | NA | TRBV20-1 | CSASDQLNEKLFF | TGCAGTGCTAGTGACCAACTAAATGAAAAACTGTTTTTT
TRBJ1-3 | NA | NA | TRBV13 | CASSPGTLREEERSLFGNTIYF | TGTGCCAGCAGCCCCGGGACTTTAAGAGAGGAGGAAAGAAGTTTGTTTGGAAACACCATATATTTT
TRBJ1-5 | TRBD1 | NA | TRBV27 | CASSWTGNGQPQHF | TGTGCCAGCAGTTGGACAGGGAATGGTCAGCCCCAGCATTTT
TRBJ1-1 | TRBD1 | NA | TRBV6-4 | CASTLDRANLSEAFF | TGTGCCAGCACCCTTGACAGGGCAAACCTAAGTGAAGCTTTCTTT
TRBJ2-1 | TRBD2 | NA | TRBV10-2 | CARSLAENDEQFF | TGCGCCAGATCTCTAGCGGAAAACGATGAGCAGTTCTTC
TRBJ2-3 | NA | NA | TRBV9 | CASSGSLGDTQYF | TGTGCCAGCAGCGGGAGCCTCGGGGATACGCAGTATTTT
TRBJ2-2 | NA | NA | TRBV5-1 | CASNQGGTGELFF | TGCGCCAGCAACCAGGGCGGCACCGGGGAGCTGTTTTTT
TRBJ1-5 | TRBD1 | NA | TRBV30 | CAWSGQGDQPQHF | TGTGCCTGGAGTGGACAGGGGGATCAGCCCCAGCATTTT
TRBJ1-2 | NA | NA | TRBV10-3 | CAISSQGEDGYTF | TGTGCCATCAGTTCACAGGGTGAGGATGGCTACACCTTC
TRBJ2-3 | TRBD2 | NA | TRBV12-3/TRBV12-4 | CASLAGSTDTQYF | TGTGCCAGCCTAGCGGGGAGCACAGATACGCAGTATTTT
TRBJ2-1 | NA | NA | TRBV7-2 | CASSLWGGPNSYNEQFF | TGTGCCAGCAGCTTGTGGGGGGGCCCAAATTCCTACAATGAGCAGTTCTTC
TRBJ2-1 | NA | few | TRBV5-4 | CASSLDSNEQFF | TGTGCCAGCAGCCTTGACAGCAATGAGCAGTTCTTC
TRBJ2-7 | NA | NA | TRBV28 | CASTRNRDLKSAYEQYF | TGTGCCAGCACCCGAAACCGGGACTTGAAATCGGCCTACGAGCAGTACTTC
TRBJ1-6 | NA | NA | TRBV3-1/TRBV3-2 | CASSLGQRGNSPLHF | TGTGCCAGCAGCCTCGGACAGAGGGGTAATTCACCCCTCCACTTT
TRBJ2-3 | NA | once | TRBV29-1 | CSVVEYASTDTQYF | TGCAGCGTTGTGGAGTATGCTAGCACAGATACGCAGTATTTT
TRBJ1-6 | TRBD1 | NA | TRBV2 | CASSSGQANSPLHF | TGTGCCAGCAGCTCAGGACAGGCAAATTCACCCCTCCACTTT
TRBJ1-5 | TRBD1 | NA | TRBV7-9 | CASSSGRGRGQPQHF | TGTGCCAGCAGCTCCGGCAGGGGGCGCGGGCAGCCCCAGCATTTT
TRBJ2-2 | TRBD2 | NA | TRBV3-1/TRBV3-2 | CASSPSPGLAGESGELFF | TGTGCCAGCAGCCCCTCCCCGGGACTAGCGGGGGAATCCGGGGAGCTGTTTTTT
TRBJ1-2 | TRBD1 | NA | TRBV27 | CASRSPGQGPLGGYTF | TGTGCCAGCAGATCTCCGGGACAGGGCCCTTTGGGGGGCTACACCTTC
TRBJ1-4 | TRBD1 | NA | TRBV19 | CASSMRGGQGNEKLFF | TGTGCCAGTAGTATGCGGGGAGGACAGGGGAATGAAAAACTGTTTTTT
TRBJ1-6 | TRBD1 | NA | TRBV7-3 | CASKGDSVGSPLHF | TGTGCCAGCAAAGGGGACAGCGTGGGTTCACCCCTCCACTTT
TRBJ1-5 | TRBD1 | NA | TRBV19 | CASSPRTGMAYSNQPQHF | TGTGCCAGTAGTCCCCGGACAGGGATGGCTTATAGCAATCAGCCCCAGCATTTT
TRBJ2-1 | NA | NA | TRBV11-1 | CASSQVGALDEQFF | TGTGCCAGCAGCCAAGTGGGGGCATTGGATGAGCAGTTCTTC
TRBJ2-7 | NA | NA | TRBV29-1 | CSVATGVPYEQYF | TGCAGCGTGGCCACGGGAGTACCTTACGAGCAGTACTTC
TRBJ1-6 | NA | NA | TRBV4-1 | CASSQGLRDTRGSPLHF | TGCGCCAGCAGCCAAGGGCTCCGGGACACCCGGGGTTCACCCCTCCACTTT
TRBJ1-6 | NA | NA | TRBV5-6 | CASSRDTNSPLHF | TGTGCCAGCAGCAGGGACACTAATTCACCCCTCCACTTT
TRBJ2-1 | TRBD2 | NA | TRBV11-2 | CASSFRGRTSGGLDEQFF | TGTGCCAGCAGCTTCCGAGGCAGGACTAGCGGGGGACTTGATGAGCAGTTCTTC
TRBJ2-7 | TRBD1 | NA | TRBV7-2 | CASSPPNRGLPYEQYF | TGTGCCAGCAGCCCACCGAACAGGGGGCTCCCCTACGAGCAGTACTTC
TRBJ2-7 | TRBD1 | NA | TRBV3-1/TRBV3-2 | CASSPSPPTGGEQYF | TGTGCCAGCAGCCCAAGTCCCCCCACAGGGGGCGAGCAGTACTTC
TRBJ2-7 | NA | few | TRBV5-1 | CASTDARGSDEQYF | TGCGCCAGCACAGACGCGCGGGGTTCCGACGAGCAGTACTTC
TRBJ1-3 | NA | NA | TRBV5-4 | CASSLGSGRNTIYF | TGTGCCAGCAGCTTGGGTTCCGGCAGGAACACCATATATTTT
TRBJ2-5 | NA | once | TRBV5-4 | CASSSGLETQYF | TGTGCCAGCAGCTCAGGGTTGGAGACCCAGTACTTC
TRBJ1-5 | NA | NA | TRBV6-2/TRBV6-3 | CASSRPVAAQINQPQHF | TGTGCCAGCAGCCGACCCGTTGCGGCCCAAATCAATCAGCCCCAGCATTTT
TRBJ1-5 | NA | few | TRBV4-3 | CASSQEAGTSNQPQHF | TGCGCCAGCAGCCAAGAAGCAGGGACAAGCAATCAGCCCCAGCATTTT
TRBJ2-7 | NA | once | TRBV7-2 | CASSLARGQGYEQYF | TGTGCCAGCAGCTTGGCCAGGGGACAAGGTTACGAGCAGTACTTC